These T cell receptor beta chains were read from a single sample in a study of T-cell memory formation after mild COVID-19. Via MiXCR, TCRdb re-called the 5' RACE reads, giving one row per CDR3 protein. The table has about 250,000 distinct CDR3 sequences, 15% to 17% seen once; the top ten hold over 2%. Sequencing was done on a sample of PBMCs or a T cell subset sorted from them (not recorded which). The receptors were gathered from an adult woman who had mild COVID-19 (a few samples of this study predate the infection). Cell type and time point are not known. CDR3s include the opening cysteine and the closing phenylalanine or tryptophan. D genes are given only for firm matches. Not all rows give a size; the values are once, few, many and, for expanded clones, a class.

J: TRBJ1-1
D: TRBD1
size: -
V: TRBV3-1
CDR3: CASSSYDRGNTEAFF
DNA: TGTGCCAGCAGCTCATACGACAGGGGGAACACTGAAGCTTTCTTT

J: TRBJ2-3
D: TRBD2
size: few
V: TRBV25-1
CDR3: CASSASGRPDTQYF
DNA: TGTGCCAGCAGTGCCTCCGGGAGGCCAGATACGCAGTATTTT

J: TRBJ1-5
D: -
size: -
V: TRBV27
CDR3: CASSSTGQPQHF
DNA: TGTGCCAGCAGTTCAACAGGTCAGCCCCAGCATTTT

J: TRBJ2-2
D: -
size: -
V: TRBV20-1
CDR3: CSARDKSRGANTGELFF
DNA: TGCAGTGCTAGAGATAAGTCGAGGGGGGCGAACACCGGGGAGCTGTTTTTT

J: TRBJ2-2
D: -
size: few
V: TRBV24-1
CDR3: CATSDFDTGELFF
DNA: TGTGCCACCAGTGATTTCGACACCGGGGAGCTGTTTTTT

J: TRBJ1-1
D: TRBD1
size: -
V: TRBV29-1
CDR3: CSVVGQGNTEAFF
DNA: TGCAGCGTTGTCGGACAGGGGAACACTGAAGCTTTCTTT

J: TRBJ2-7
D: -
size: -
V: TRBV20-1
CDR3: CSARAAGPFYEQYF
DNA: TGCAGTGCTAGAGCGGCAGGTCCTTTCTACGAGCAGTACTTC

J: TRBJ1-1
D: -
size: few
V: TRBV20-1
CDR3: CSARGSGPWNTEAFF
DNA: TGCAGTGCTAGGGGATCGGGTCCATGGAACACTGAAGCTTTCTTT

J: TRBJ2-3
D: TRBD2
size: -
V: TRBV12-3/TRBV12-4
CDR3: CASSRRTSGLTDTQYF
DNA: TGTGCCAGCAGCCGCCGGACTAGCGGACTAACAGATACGCAGTATTTT

J: TRBJ2-1
D: -
size: few
V: TRBV7-6
CDR3: CASSLAWGRERDEQFF
DNA: TGTGCCAGCAGCTTAGCGTGGGGACGGGAGAGGGATGAGCAGTTCTTC

J: TRBJ1-2
D: -
size: few
V: TRBV11-1
CDR3: CASSFNGDYGYTF
DNA: TGTGCCAGCAGCTTCAACGGAGACTATGGCTACACCTTC

J: TRBJ2-3
D: TRBD2
size: few
V: TRBV5-1
CDR3: CASSSSGIPSTDTQYF
DNA: TGCGCCAGCAGCTCAAGCGGGATCCCCAGCACAGATACGCAGTATTTT

J: TRBJ1-6
D: TRBD1
size: few
V: TRBV4-1
CDR3: CASSQTGIGNSPLHF
DNA: TGCGCCAGCAGCCAGACAGGGATTGGAAATTCACCCCTCCACTTT

J: TRBJ2-1
D: -
size: few
V: TRBV5-6
CDR3: CASSFNPGSDEQFF
DNA: TGTGCCAGCAGCTTTAACCCAGGTAGCGATGAGCAGTTCTTC

J: TRBJ1-4
D: TRBD1
size: -
V: TRBV3-1
CDR3: CASSQGQGFNEKLFF
DNA: TGTGCCAGCAGCCAAGGACAGGGCTTCAATGAAAAACTGTTTTTT

J: TRBJ2-7
D: -
size: few
V: TRBV21-1
CDR3: CASTRPRPYEQYF
DNA: TGTGCCAGCACCAGACCAAGACCCTACGAGCAGTACTTC

J: TRBJ1-1
D: TRBD1
size: -
V: TRBV3-1
CDR3: CASSATGTGTEAFF
DNA: TGTGCCAGCAGCGCGACCGGGACAGGGACTGAAGCTTTCTTT

J: TRBJ2-1
D: -
size: few
V: TRBV27
CDR3: CASSRPFWDEQFF
DNA: TGTGCCAGCAGCAGACCGTTCTGGGATGAGCAGTTCTTC

J: TRBJ1-6
D: -
size: many
V: TRBV10-3
CDR3: CATSLRGADNSPLHF
DNA: TGTGCCACTTCACTTCGGGGGGCAGATAATTCACCCCTCCACTTT

J: TRBJ2-3
D: -
size: -
V: TRBV12-3/TRBV12-4
CDR3: CASSFGGGGTDTQYF
DNA: TGTGCCAGCAGTTTCGGGGGCGGGGGCACAGATACGCAGTATTTT

J: TRBJ1-1
D: TRBD1
size: -
V: TRBV3-1
CDR3: CASKTGGTEAFF
DNA: TGTGCCAGCAAAACAGGGGGCACTGAAGCTTTCTTT

J: TRBJ1-2
D: -
size: -
V: TRBV7-9
CDR3: CASSLTGTNDGYTF
DNA: TGTGCCAGCAGCTTGACCGGGACCAACGATGGCTACACCTTC

J: TRBJ2-3
D: TRBD2
size: few
V: TRBV5-1
CDR3: CASSRSGLAGLERGTDTQYF
DNA: TGCGCCAGCAGCCGCTCGGGACTAGCGGGACTCGAACGGGGCACAGATACGCAGTATTTT

J: TRBJ2-7
D: TRBD1
size: -
V: TRBV30
CDR3: CAWSPTGISYEQYF
DNA: TGTGCCTGGAGTCCGACAGGGATCTCCTACGAGCAGTACTTC

J: TRBJ1-1
D: -
size: many
V: TRBV12-3/TRBV12-4
CDR3: CASSLGGGTEAFF
DNA: TGTGCCAGCAGCCTGGGGGGGGGCACTGAAGCTTTCTTT

J: TRBJ1-5
D: TRBD1
size: -
V: TRBV11-2
CDR3: CASRRAGGQGNQPQHF
DNA: TGTGCCAGCCGCCGGGCCGGGGGACAGGGAAATCAGCCCCAGCATTTT

J: TRBJ1-5
D: TRBD1
size: few
V: TRBV20-1
CDR3: CSAAGTGIQPQHF
DNA: TGCAGTGCGGCCGGGACAGGGATTCAGCCCCAGCATTTT

J: TRBJ2-5
D: TRBD1
size: -
V: TRBV5-1
CDR3: CASSQTGTGSETQYF
DNA: TGCGCCAGCTCCCAAACCGGGACAGGGTCGGAGACCCAGTACTTC

J: TRBJ2-1
D: -
size: -
V: TRBV24-1
CDR3: CATSRGTSYNEQFF
DNA: TGTGCCACCAGTCGGGGGACTTCCTACAATGAGCAGTTCTTC

J: TRBJ2-5
D: -
size: -
V: TRBV7-2
CDR3: CASSLWRQETQYF
DNA: TGTGCCAGCAGCTTATGGAGACAAGAGACCCAGTACTTC

J: TRBJ2-7
D: -
size: many
V: TRBV20-1
CDR3: CSARDRDTDFSYEQYF
DNA: TGCAGTGCTAGAGATCGGGACACCGATTTCTCCTACGAGCAGTACTTC

J: TRBJ1-2
D: TRBD1
size: few
V: TRBV6-1
CDR3: CASDGTGNFLRNYGYTF
DNA: TGTGCCAGCGACGGGACAGGGAACTTTTTACGGAACTATGGCTACACCTTC

J: TRBJ2-4
D: TRBD1
size: few
V: TRBV5-1
CDR3: CASSSGQGNIQYF
DNA: TGCGCCAGCAGCTCGGGACAGGGGAACATTCAGTACTTC

J: TRBJ1-2
D: -
size: -
V: TRBV7-9
CDR3: CASSLEVWSLSGYTF
DNA: TGTGCCAGCAGCTTAGAGGTTTGGTCCCTCTCGGGCTACACCTTC

J: TRBJ1-5
D: -
size: few
V: TRBV6-5
CDR3: CASSYGDNQPQHF
DNA: TGTGCCAGCAGTTACGGGGACAATCAGCCCCAGCATTTT

J: TRBJ1-6
D: TRBD1
size: few
V: TRBV19
CDR3: CASIGDRKSSYNSPLHF
DNA: TGTGCCAGTATCGGGGACAGAAAAAGCTCCTATAATTCACCCCTCCACTTT

J: TRBJ2-3
D: -
size: few
V: TRBV20-1
CDR3: CSAQRGALTDTQYF
DNA: TGCAGTGCCCAACGGGGGGCACTCACAGATACGCAGTATTTT

J: TRBJ1-5
D: TRBD1
size: many
V: TRBV3-1
CDR3: CASSHTGGIQPQHF
DNA: TGTGCCAGCAGCCACACAGGGGGCATTCAGCCCCAGCATTTT

J: TRBJ1-2
D: TRBD1
size: few
V: TRBV7-2
CDR3: CASSPRTGGDYGYTF
DNA: TGTGCCAGCAGCCCTCGGACAGGGGGCGACTATGGCTACACCTTC